The clone carrying this T cell receptor beta chain was seen a single time. Its antigen is unidentified. This sample is part of a study of T cell responses to AZD1222 COVID-19 vaccine. Study-level points and caveats: CD4 TCRs covered the whole spike, strongest at regions 160-218 and 743-854. Only a handful of AZD1222 recipients, more than five in all, had baseline seropositivity.

The germline V gene has CDR1 SEHNR and CDR2 FQNEAQ (reference sequence). Between the trimmed V and J ends, which lost 5 bases and 0 bases, there was a span of 1 base. The CDR3 covers 11 residues. Sequencing was performed with immunoSEQ multiplex PCR; in TCRdb, only in-frame clones are kept and a portion is missing. The data contain about 110,000 clones, roughly 90% of them singletons. The sequencing used peripheral blood, collected on day 0 of MenACWY control vaccination. The TCR comes from an adult in good health. This chain joins TRBV7-9 and TRBJ2-5; no clear D. The CDR3 nucleotides are TGTGCCAGCAGCAACCAAGAGACCCAGTACTTC. Translating gives CASSNQETQYF. Supplemented by reference TRBV7-9 and TRBJ2-5, the full variable domain reads DTGVSQNPRHKITKRGQNVTFRCDPISEHNRLYWYRQTLGQGPEFLTYFQNEAQLEKSRLLSDRFSAERPKGSFSTLEIQRTEQGDSAMYLCASSNQETQYFGPGTRLLVL.